The clone carrying this T cell receptor beta chain was seen just once. The sample's treatment: about 20 received Ad26.COV2.S at low or high dose, single or two shots; several received placebo; per-sample allocation not given. Day 63 after the first vaccine or placebo injection was the time point for sampling. Ad26.COV2.S expressed prefusion-stabilized spike from the original Wuhan strain. The sample is drawn from a study of Ad26.COV2.S vaccination and SARS-CoV-2 variants. Study-level information: Recipients of Ad26.COV2.S got it intramuscularly, once or twice 56 days apart.

The method was immunoSEQ multiplex PCR; TCRdb's version includes in-frame clones alone and lacks a portion of them. The data show fewer than 600,000 clones, with 80% to 90% seen just once and under 2% held by the top ten. The length of the CDR3 is 13 residues. V was pared by 5 bases and J by 2 bases, with 9 bases between. CDR1 and CDR2 from the germline V gene are SGHNT and YENEEA. The rearrangement uses TRBV11-3 and TRBJ1-1; D remains unclear. The TCR comes from a person aged 18-65 years who received the Ad26.COV2.S COVID-19 vaccine or a placebo. The sample here was peripheral blood, taken in a trial of Ad26.COV2.S vaccine versus placebo. CDR3 region: CASSIRHNTEAFF. CDR3 in DNA: TGTGCCAGCAGCATACGACACAACACTGAAGCTTTCTTT.